This T cell receptor beta chain was identified in a study of human T cells and chemical hapten exposure. Study information: Minor pooled library volume differences mainly drove per-sample TCR yield variation. General study points: The number of TCRs above 1 in 1000 frequency did not change after DPC sensitization.

The library labeled individual cDNA molecules by adding unique molecular identifiers to them. As originally analysed: Samples had a median of around 94,000 TCRs, ranging roughly 20,000 to 690,600. TCRdb re-called the 5' RACE reads through MiXCR, storing one row per CDR3 protein. These V and J calls are TCRdb output, not the study's own analysis. The table has 75,000 or so distinct CDR3 sequences, about 16% seen once. Concerning this clonotype itself: The target antigen is unknown.

CDR1 and CDR2 from the germline V gene are LGHNT and FRNRAP. The CDR3 sequence is 13 residues long. Whole blood, unfractionated, served as the material for total RNA extraction. The sequence was obtained from a female donor in good health. This rearrangement joins TRBV12-5 to TRBJ1-5; D possibly corresponds to TRBD1 (5 bases). The CDR3 is CPRGRLSNQPQHF. CDR3 in DNA: TGTCCTCGGGGCAGACTTAGCAATCAGCCCCAGCATTTT.